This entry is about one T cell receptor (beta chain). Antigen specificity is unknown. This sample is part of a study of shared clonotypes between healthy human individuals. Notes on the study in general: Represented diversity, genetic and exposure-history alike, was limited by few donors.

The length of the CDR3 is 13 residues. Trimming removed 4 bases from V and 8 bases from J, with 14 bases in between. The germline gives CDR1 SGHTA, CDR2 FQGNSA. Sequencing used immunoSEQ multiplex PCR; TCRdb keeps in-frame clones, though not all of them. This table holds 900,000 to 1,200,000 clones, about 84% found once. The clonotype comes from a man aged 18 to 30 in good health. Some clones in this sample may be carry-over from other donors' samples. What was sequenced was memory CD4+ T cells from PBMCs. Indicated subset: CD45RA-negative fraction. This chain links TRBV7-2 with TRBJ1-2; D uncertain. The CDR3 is CASSYERVEGYTF. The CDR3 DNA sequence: TGTGCCAGCAGCTATGAGAGGGTTGAAGGCTACACCTTC.